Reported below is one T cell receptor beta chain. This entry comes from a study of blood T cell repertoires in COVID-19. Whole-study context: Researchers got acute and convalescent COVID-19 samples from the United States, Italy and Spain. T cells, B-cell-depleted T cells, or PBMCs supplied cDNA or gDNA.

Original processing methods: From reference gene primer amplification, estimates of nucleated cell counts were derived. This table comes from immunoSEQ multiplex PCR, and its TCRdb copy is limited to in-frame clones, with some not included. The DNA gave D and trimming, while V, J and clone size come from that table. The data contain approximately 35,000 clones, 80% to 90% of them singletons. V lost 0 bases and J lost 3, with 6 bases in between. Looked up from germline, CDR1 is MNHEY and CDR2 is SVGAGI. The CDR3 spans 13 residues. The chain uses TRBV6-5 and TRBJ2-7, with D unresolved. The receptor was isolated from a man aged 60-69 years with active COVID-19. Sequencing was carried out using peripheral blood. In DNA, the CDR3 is TGTGCCAGCAGTTACTCTTACAGCTACGAGCAGTACTTC. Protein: CASSYSYSYEQYF.